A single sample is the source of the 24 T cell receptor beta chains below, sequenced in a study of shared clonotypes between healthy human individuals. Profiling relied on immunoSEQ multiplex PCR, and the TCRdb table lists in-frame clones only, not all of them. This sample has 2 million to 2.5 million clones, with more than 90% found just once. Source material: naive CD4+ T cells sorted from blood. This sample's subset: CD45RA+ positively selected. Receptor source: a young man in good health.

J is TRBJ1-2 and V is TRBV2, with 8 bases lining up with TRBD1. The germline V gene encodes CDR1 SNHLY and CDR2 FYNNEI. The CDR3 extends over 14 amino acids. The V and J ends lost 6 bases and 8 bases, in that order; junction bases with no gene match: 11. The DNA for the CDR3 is TGTGCCAGCAGACAGGGGGACTGGTGGGGCGGCTACACCTTC. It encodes CASRQGDWWGGYTF.

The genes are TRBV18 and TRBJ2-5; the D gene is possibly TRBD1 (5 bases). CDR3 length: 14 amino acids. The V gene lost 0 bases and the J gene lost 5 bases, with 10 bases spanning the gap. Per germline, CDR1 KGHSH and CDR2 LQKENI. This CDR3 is CASSPPQGWETQYF. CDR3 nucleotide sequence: TGTGCCAGCTCACCACCTCAGGGTTGGGAGACCCAGTACTTC.

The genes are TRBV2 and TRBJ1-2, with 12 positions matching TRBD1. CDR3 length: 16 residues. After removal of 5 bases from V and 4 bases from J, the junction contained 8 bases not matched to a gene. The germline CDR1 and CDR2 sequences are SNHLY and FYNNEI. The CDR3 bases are TGTGCCAGCAGTAGGGGACAGGGGGCGCAGGGCTATGGCTACACCTTC. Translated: CASSRGQGAQGYGYTF.

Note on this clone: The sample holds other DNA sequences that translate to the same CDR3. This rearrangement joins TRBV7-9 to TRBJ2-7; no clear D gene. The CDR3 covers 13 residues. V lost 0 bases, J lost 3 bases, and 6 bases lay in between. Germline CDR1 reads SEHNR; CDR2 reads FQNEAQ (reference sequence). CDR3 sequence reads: CASSLAQSYEQYF. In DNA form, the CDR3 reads TGTGCCAGCAGCTTAGCGCAAAGCTACGAGCAGTACTTC.

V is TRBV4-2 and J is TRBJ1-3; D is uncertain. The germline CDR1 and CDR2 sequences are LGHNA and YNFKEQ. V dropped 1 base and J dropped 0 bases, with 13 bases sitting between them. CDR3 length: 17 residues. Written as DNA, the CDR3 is TGTGCCAGCAGCCAAGGCGGGTCAGAGTACTCTGGAAACACCATATATTTT. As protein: CASSQGGSEYSGNTIYF.

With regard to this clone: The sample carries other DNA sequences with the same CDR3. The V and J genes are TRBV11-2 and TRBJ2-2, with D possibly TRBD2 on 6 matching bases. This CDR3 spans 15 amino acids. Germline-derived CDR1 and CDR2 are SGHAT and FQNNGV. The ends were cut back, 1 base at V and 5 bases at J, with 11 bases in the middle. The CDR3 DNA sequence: TGTGCCAGCAGCTTAGTTGCGGGAAGGACCGGGGAGCTGTTTTTT. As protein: CASSLVAGRTGELFF.

CDR3 DNA sequence: TGTGCCAGCAGCCAAACAGGGGGCACTGAAGCTTTCTTT. It yields the protein CASSQTGGTEAFF. V gene TRBV7-2 combines with J gene TRBJ1-1; 8 bases match TRBD1. V was clipped by 5 bases and J by 4 bases; unmatched bases: 3. The length of the CDR3 is 13 residues. Germline loops: CDR1 SGHTA, CDR2 FQGNSA.

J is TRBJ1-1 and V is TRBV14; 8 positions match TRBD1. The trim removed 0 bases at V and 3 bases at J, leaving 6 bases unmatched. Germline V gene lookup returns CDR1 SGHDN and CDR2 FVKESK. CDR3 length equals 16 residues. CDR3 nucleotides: TGTGCCAGCAGCCAAGACCGAGGGACAGGTTACACTGAAGCTTTCTTT. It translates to CASSQDRGTGYTEAFF.

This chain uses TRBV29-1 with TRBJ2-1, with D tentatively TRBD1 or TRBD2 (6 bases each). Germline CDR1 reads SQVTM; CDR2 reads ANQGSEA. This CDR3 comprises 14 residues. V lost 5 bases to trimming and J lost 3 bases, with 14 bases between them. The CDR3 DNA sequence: TGCAGCGTTTCTAACGGGGGCTTCTACAATGAGCAGTTCTTC. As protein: CSVSNGGFYNEQFF.

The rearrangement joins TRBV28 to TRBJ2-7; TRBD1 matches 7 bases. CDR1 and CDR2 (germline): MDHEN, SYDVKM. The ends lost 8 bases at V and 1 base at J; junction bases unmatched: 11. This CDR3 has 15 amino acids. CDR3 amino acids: CASGSDRVGSYEQYF. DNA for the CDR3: TGTGCCAGCGGCTCAGACAGGGTTGGGTCCTACGAGCAGTACTTC.

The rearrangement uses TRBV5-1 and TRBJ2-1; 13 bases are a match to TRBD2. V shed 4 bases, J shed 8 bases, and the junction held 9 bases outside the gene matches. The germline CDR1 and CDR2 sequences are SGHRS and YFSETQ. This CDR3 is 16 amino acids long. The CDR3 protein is CASSPGTSGTRDEQFF. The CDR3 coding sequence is TGCGCCAGCAGCCCAGGGACTAGCGGGACCCGAGATGAGCAGTTCTTC.

The CDR3 coding sequence is TGCGCCAGCAGCTTAGGGACAGGGATGGCCAATGAGCAGTTCTTC. Translation: CASSLGTGMANEQFF. The chain links TRBV5-1 to TRBJ2-1, with 9 positions matching TRBD1. Germline V gene data show CDR1 as SGHRS and CDR2 as YFSETQ. The CDR3 covers 15 residues. Trimming took 2 bases from V and 6 from J; bases not matched to a gene: 6.

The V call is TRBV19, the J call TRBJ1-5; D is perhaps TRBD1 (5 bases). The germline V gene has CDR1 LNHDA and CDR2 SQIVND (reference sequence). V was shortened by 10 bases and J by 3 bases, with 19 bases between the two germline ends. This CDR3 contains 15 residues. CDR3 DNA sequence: TGTGCCACCGTCCCTGGGGCCCCTTACAATCAGCCCCAGCATTTT. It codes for CATVPGAPYNQPQHF.

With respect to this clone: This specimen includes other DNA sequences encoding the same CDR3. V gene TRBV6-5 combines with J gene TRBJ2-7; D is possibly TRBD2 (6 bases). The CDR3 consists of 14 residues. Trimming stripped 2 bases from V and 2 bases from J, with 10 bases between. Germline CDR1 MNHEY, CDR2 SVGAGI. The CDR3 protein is CASSYGTGAYEQYF. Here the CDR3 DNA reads TGTGCCAGCAGTTACGGGACGGGAGCCTACGAGCAGTACTTC.

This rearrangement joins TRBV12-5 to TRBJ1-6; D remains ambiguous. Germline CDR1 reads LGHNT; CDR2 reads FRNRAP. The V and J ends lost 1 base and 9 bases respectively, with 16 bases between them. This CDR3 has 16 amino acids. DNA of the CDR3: TGTGCTAGTGGTTTGGCCGTCCGGGAACTGCGTTCACCCCTCCACTTT. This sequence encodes CASGLAVRELRSPLHF.

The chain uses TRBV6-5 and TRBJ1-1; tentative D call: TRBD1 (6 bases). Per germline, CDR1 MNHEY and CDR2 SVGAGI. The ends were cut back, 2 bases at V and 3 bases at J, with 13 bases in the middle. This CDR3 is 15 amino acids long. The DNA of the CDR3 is TGTGCCAGCAGTTACGCCTCCGGACAGCACACTGAAGCTTTCTTT. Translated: CASSYASGQHTEAFF.

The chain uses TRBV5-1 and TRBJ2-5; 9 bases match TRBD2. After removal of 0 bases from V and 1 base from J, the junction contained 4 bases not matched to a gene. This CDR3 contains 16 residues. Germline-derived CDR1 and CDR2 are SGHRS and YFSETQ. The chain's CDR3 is CASSLGSGRIQETQYF. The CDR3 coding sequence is TGCGCCAGCAGCTTGGGTAGCGGGAGAATCCAAGAGACCCAGTACTTC.

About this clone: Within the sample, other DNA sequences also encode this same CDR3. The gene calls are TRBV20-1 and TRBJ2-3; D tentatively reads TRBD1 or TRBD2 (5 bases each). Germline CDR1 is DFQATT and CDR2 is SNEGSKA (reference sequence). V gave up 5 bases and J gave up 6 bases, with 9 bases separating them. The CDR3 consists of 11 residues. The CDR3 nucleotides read TGCAGTGCTGGGGGTCCGGATACGCAGTATTTT. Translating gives CSAGGPDTQYF.

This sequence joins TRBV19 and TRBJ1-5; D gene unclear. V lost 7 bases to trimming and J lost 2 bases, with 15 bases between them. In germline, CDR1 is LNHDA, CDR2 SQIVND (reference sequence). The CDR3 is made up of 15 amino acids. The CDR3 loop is CASIAFGQGNQPQHF. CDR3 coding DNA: TGTGCCAGTATCGCATTTGGCCAAGGCAATCAGCCCCAGCATTTT. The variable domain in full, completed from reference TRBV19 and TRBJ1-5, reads DGGITQSPKYLFRKEGQNVTLSCEQNLNHDAMYWYRQDPGQGLRLIYYSQIVNDFQKGDIAEGYSVSREKKESFPLTVTSAQKNPTAFYLCASIAFGQGNQPQHFGDGTRLSIL.

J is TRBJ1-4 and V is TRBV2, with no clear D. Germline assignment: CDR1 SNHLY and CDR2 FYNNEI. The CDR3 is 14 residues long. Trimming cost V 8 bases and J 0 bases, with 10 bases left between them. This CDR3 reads CASSPTPTNEKLFF. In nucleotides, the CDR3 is TGTGCCAGCTCTCCAACACCAACTAATGAAAAACTGTTTTTT.

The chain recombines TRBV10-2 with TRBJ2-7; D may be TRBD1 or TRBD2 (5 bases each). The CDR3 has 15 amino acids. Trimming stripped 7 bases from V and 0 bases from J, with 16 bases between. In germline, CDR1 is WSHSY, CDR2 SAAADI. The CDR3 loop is CASKEPGRNSYEQYF. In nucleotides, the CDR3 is TGCGCCAGCAAGGAACCGGGACGGAACTCCTACGAGCAGTACTTC.

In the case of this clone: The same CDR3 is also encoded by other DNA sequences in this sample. The CDR3 DNA is TGTGCCAGCTCACCGGGGGCTAGCGGCTCCTACGAGCAGTACTTC. Translation: CASSPGASGSYEQYF. The chain has TRBV18 and TRBJ2-7; the D gene is possibly TRBD2 (7 bases). Germline V gene sequence: CDR1 KGHSH, CDR2 LQKENI. The CDR3 covers 15 residues. V was shortened by 3 bases and J by 0 bases, with 12 bases between the two germline ends.

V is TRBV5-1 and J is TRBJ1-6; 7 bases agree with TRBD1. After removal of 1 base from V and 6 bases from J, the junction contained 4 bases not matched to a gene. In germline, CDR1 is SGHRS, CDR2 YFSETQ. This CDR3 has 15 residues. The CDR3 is CASSLNTGANSPLHF. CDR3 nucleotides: TGCGCCAGCAGCTTGAATACAGGGGCTAATTCACCCCTCCACTTT.

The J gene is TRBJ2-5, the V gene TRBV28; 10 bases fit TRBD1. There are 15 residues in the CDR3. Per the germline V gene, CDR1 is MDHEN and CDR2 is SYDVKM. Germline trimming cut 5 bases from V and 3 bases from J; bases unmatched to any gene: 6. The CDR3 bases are TGTGCCAGCAGTCTACCGACAGGGGGCGAAGAGACCCAGTACTTC. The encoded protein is CASSLPTGGEETQYF.